The rows below give T cell receptor beta chains drawn from one sample of a study of CD8+CD57+ T cells in acquired aplastic anemia. TCRdb recomputed calls from the reads with MiXCR, one row per CDR3 protein. The table shows a few hundred thousand distinct CDR3 sequences, with about two thirds occurring only once. Specimen: sorted CD4+, CD8+, or CD8+CD57+ T cells (not recorded which) from PBMCs. Receptor source: a human donor in good health, serving as a control. Both conserved end residues are part of each CDR3. A D gene is named only where the DNA matches it firmly. Size is omitted from some rows. Given values are once, few, many or a class for expanded clones.

TRBV2	NA	TRBJ1-5	many	CASSGGRGSNQPQHF	TGTGCCAGCAGTGGGGGTCGGGGAAGCAATCAGCCCCAGCATTTT
TRBV2	NA	TRBJ1-1	few	CASSETRSDNTEAFF	TGTGCCAGCAGTGAGACCCGGTCGGATAACACTGAAGCTTTCTTT
TRBV2	NA	TRBJ2-7	NA	CASRIRGFDEPYF	TGTGCCAGCAGAATCCGAGGGTTCGACGAGCCGTACTTC
TRBV7-3	NA	TRBJ2-7	NA	CASSSDPCGQYF	TGTGCCAGCAGCTCGGACCCCTGCGGGCAGTACTTC
TRBV5-5	NA	TRBJ2-1	NA	CASSSYSGGLDEQLF	TGTGCCAGCAGCTCTTACTCCGGGGGATTGGATGAGCAGCTCTTC
TRBV12-3/TRBV12-4	NA	TRBJ2-1	NA	CASSEGQNNEQFF	TGTGCCAGCAGCGAGGGACAAAACAATGAGCAGTTCTTC
TRBV10-3	NA	TRBJ1-2	NA	CASSPTGFSYSYTF	TGTGCCAGCAGTCCTACGGGGTTTAGCTATAGCTACACCTTC
TRBV9	NA	TRBJ1-2	NA	CASSQGQGIRNGYTF	TGTGCCAGCAGCCAAGGTCAGGGTATTCGGAATGGCTACACCTTC
TRBV20-1	NA	TRBJ1-3	NA	CSARRNSGNTIYF	TGCAGTGCCAGGCGGAACTCTGGAAACACCATATATTTT
TRBV5-5	NA	TRBJ1-2	NA	CASSLMAMSRGYTF	TGCGCCAGCAGTTTGATGGCTATGAGCCGTGGCTACACCTTC
TRBV9	TRBD2	TRBJ2-3	NA	CASSLAGQGLGEARYF	TGTGCCAGCAGCTTAGCGGGGCAGGGCCTTGGGGAAGCGCGGTATTTT
TRBV10-3	TRBD2	TRBJ2-1	NA	CAISGGGDNEQFF	TGTGCCATCAGTGGGGGAGGGGACAATGAGCAGTTCTTC
TRBV19	TRBD1	TRBJ2-3	NA	CASTGTGGTTDTQYF	TGTGCCAGTACCGGGACAGGGGGCACGACAGATACGCAGTATTTT
TRBV7-9	TRBD1	TRBJ1-3	NA	CASSNDRAENTIYF	TGTGCCAGCAGTAACGACAGGGCCGAAAACACCATATACTTT
TRBV6-1	NA	TRBJ1-4	NA	CASTQDHLTGSGNEKLFF	TGTGCCAGCACCCAAGACCACCTTACAGGGTCGGGTAATGAAAAACTGTTTTTT
TRBV19	NA	TRBJ1-6	NA	CASSPRRYYPPLLF	TGTGCCAGTAGTCCACGACGGTATTACCCCCCCCTCCTCTTT